This is a list of T cell receptor beta chains from one sample in a study of cytomegalovirus exposure and HLA in healthy donors. Here immunoSEQ multiplex PCR was the method, and the copy in TCRdb shows in-frame clones only, minus some. The repertoire includes more than 95,000 clones, around 80% of them detected once, and 6.1% sits in the top ten. Material for sequencing was PBMCs. The receptors here all came from a man aged 18-30 years in good health and CMV-seronegative. Both conserved end residues are part of each CDR3. D genes are given only for firm matches. The size of a clone is reported for some rows only, either as once, few or many, or as a class for expanded clones.

J: TRBJ1-2; V: TRBV11-2; length: 13; size: .; D: TRBD1; DNA: TGTGCCAGCAGCATGGACAGGAACTATGGCTACACCTTC; CDR3: CASSMDRNYGYTF
J: TRBJ1-2; V: TRBV28; length: 12; size: .; D: .; DNA: TGTGCCAGCAGCACACAGGGACGGCGCTACACCTTC; CDR3: CASSTQGRRYTF
J: TRBJ1-3; V: TRBV7-9; length: 16; size: .; D: TRBD1; DNA: TGTTCCAGCAGCTTAGTGGGACAGAGCTCTGGAAACACCATATATTTT; CDR3: CSSSLVGQSSGNTIYF
J: TRBJ1-1; V: TRBV7-2; length: 17; size: .; D: TRBD1; DNA: TGTGCCAGCAGCTTAGCGCTGGGACAGGGCTTGAACACTGAAGCTTTCTTT; CDR3: CASSLALGQGLNTEAFF
J: TRBJ1-4; V: TRBV7-2; length: 16; size: .; D: .; DNA: TGTGCCAGCAGCCAAGACCCTTCTGGGGGGAATGAAAAACTGTTTTTT; CDR3: CASSQDPSGGNEKLFF
J: TRBJ1-4; V: TRBV19; length: 14; size: few; D: .; DNA: TGTGCCAGTAGTGCACAGGTGACTAATGAAAAACTGTTTTTT; CDR3: CASSAQVTNEKLFF
J: TRBJ1-1; V: TRBV11-2; length: 13; size: .; D: .; DNA: TGTGCCAGCAGCACGCCCAGGGAGGCTGAAGCTTTCTTT; CDR3: CASSTPREAEAFF
J: TRBJ1-5; V: TRBV5-8; length: 18; size: .; D: TRBD1; DNA: TGTGCCAGCAGCTCGGGGACAGGGGGCCCTTGGGGCAATCAGCCCCAGCATTTT; CDR3: CASSSGTGGPWGNQPQHF
J: TRBJ2-1; V: TRBV6-5; length: 15; size: .; D: TRBD2; DNA: TGTGCCAGCACCCCGGGACTAGCGGGAATCAATGAGCAGTTCTTC; CDR3: CASTPGLAGINEQFF
J: TRBJ2-7; V: TRBV12-5; length: 14; size: few; D: TRBD1; DNA: TGTGCTAGTGGCTCGACAGGGGGCTGGTACGAGCAGTACTTC; CDR3: CASGSTGGWYEQYF
J: TRBJ2-6; V: TRBV6-5; length: 16; size: few; D: .; DNA: TGTGCCAGCAGTTACGGACAGAGCTCCGGGACCAACGTCCTGACTTTC; CDR3: CASSYGQSSGTNVLTF
J: TRBJ1-4; V: TRBV11-2; length: 15; size: .; D: TRBD1; DNA: TGTGCCAGCAGCTTGGAGACAGGGGGCGATGAAAAACTGTTTTTT; CDR3: CASSLETGGDEKLFF
J: TRBJ1-2; V: TRBV30; length: 12; size: few; D: .; DNA: TGTGCCTGGAGAAGCGGGGTTAACGGCTACACCTTC; CDR3: CAWRSGVNGYTF
J: TRBJ2-5; V: TRBV6-5; length: 14; size: .; D: TRBD1; DNA: TGTGCCAGCAGTTTCTGGGACAGACAAGAGACCCAGTACTTC; CDR3: CASSFWDRQETQYF